This TCR beta chain was identified in a study of control samples from healthy donors and cancer patients. Clones were sequenced by immunoSEQ multiplex PCR, and TCRdb holds only the in-frame ones, with some missing. The table shows 150,000 to 180,000 clones, with 85% to 95% occurring only once. The V gene lost 4 bases and the J gene lost 6 bases, with 13 bases spanning the gap. The CDR3 totals 15 residues. Per germline, CDR1 SGHDN and CDR2 FVKESK. What was sequenced was blood. This chain connects TRBV14 to TRBJ1-6; D is perhaps TRBD1 (6 bases). This clonotype was obtained from a man aged 40-55 years in good health. The DNA for the CDR3 is TGTGCCAGCAGCCCGCGAGGGGGTGGTAATTCACCCCTCCACTTT. Protein product: CASSPRGGGNSPLHF.